The present T cell receptor beta chain was sequenced within a study of blood T cells in healthy people across ages. Regarding the study as a whole: Per million T cells, the diversity of TCR beta decreased roughly linearly as age advanced.

No fewer than 5 micrograms of total RNA were isolated from every sample. This clonotype was picked up many times. Its antigen is as yet unknown. For the second PCR, which ran for about 7 to 11 cycles, a sample-barcoded 5' primer and a J-beta primer mix were used. Each CDR3 protein is one row after TCRdb ran MiXCR on the 5' RACE reads. The repertoire consists of more than 650,000 distinct CDR3 sequences, with 20% to 25% occurring once and the leading ten covering about 20%. The CDR3 is 15 residues long. J gave up 2 bases and V 9 bases, and 7 bases lay outside the gene matches. Germline CDR1 is PRHDT and CDR2 is FYEKMQ (reference sequence).

The sample was blood. This chain links TRBV13 with TRBJ2-3; 11 positions match TRBD2. This receptor was identified in a man in his 70s in good health. CDR3 bases: TGTGCCAGTTTTTTAGCGGGAGGGAACACAGATACGCAGTATTTT. Its protein is CASFLAGGNTDTQYF.